This T cell receptor beta chain was sequenced in a study of T cell repertoires in cytomegalovirus infection. Study-level background: CMV epitopes used comprised recently identified HLA-C-restricted ones and well-studied HLA-B-restricted ones. Public signatures in TCR beta pointed to CMV infection and matching HLA type.

This clonotype was counted ten times or more. Antigen: not known. The germline V gene encodes CDR1 SGHTA and CDR2 FQGTGA. V was shortened by 5 bases and J by 4 bases, with 11 bases between the two germline ends. The CDR3 runs to 14 residues. Using its own MiXCR run on the reads, TCRdb lists one record per CDR3 protein. The sample includes hundreds of thousands of distinct CDR3 sequences, approximately 32% of them seen just once. The source of this sequence is a human donor in good health (CMV status not recorded). Some clones in this sample may be carry-over from other donors' samples. This material consisted of cultured CD8+ T cells from PBMCs, taken from culture after CMV antigen stimulation. The chain carries TRBV7-3 and TRBJ2-2; D is ambiguous. The chain's CDR3 is CASSVLGSTGELFF. CDR3 sequence (DNA): TGTGCCAGCAGCGTCCTTGGAAGCACCGGGGAGCTGTTTTTT.